This TCR beta chain was identified in a study of cytomegalovirus exposure and HLA in healthy donors. Study-wide results and limits: Clonal expansion, a later analysis showed, was greater in HLA-associated TCR beta chains than in equally common others. Confirmation was obtained in vitro that three CMV-associated chains are specific for CMV antigens. Productive status was seen about 90% or about 30% of the time for most TCR beta V segments in an earlier analysis.

Of note for this clone: Its antigen is still unknown.

The CDR3 extends over 14 amino acids. Germline CDR1 is LNHDA and CDR2 is SQIVND (reference sequence). The V end was cut by 3 bases, the J end by 1 base, with 9 bases between. The PCR ran on 60 Vbeta and 13 Jbeta primers. The repertoire was sequenced with immunoSEQ multiplex PCR; TCRdb's copy has only in-frame clones and lacks some. The sample records around 88,000 clones, about 74% being singletons. The sequencing sample was made of PBMCs. The chain recombines TRBV19 with TRBJ2-5, with D perhaps matching TRBD1 (6 bases). The receptor's source is a male donor in good health and CMV-seronegative. The CDR3 reads CASSIAGVQETQYF. The CDR3 DNA reads TGTGCCAGTAGTATTGCAGGGGTCCAAGAGACCCAGTACTTC.